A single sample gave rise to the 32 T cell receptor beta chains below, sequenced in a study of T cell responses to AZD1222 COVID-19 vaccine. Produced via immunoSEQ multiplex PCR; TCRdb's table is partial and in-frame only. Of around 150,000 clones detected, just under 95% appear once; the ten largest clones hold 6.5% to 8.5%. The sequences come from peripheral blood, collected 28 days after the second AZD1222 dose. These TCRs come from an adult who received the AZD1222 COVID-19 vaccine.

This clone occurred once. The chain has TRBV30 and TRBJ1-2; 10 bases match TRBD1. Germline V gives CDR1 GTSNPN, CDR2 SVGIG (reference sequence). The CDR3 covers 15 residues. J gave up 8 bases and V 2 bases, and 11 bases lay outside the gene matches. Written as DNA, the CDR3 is TGTGCCTGGAGTCTCCGGGACAGGGGTGTTCGGGGCTACACCTTC. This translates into CAWSLRDRGVRGYTF.

In DNA form, the CDR3 reads TGCGCCAGCAGCTTGGTCCCCGGCGCTGGGGAACTGTTTTTT. This codes for CASSLVPGAGELFF. V gene TRBV5-1 combines with J gene TRBJ1-4; D call uncertain. The CDR3 extends over 14 amino acids. Germline CDR1 SGHRS, CDR2 YFSETQ. The V and J ends lost 0 bases and 12 bases respectively, with 15 bases between them.

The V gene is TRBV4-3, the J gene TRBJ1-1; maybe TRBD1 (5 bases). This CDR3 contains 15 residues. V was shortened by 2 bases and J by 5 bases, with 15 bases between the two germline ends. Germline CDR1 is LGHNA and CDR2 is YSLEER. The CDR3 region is CASSQSPGLGTEAFF. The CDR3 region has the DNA TGCGCCAGCAGCCAATCTCCGGGGCTAGGAACTGAAGCTTTCTTT.

The CDR3 spells CASSTDRWETQYF. The CDR3 nucleotides read TGTGCCAGCAGCACGGACAGGTGGGAGACCCAGTACTTC. The chain uses TRBV6-5 and TRBJ2-5; 7 nucleotides agree with TRBD1. This CDR3 has 13 amino acids. The germline V gene encodes CDR1 MNHEY and CDR2 SVGAGI. Losses at the gene ends were 6 bases for V and 5 bases for J; bases not matched to a gene: 6.

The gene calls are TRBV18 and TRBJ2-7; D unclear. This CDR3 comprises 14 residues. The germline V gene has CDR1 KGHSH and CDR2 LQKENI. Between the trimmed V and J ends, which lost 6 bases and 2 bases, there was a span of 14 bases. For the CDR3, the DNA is TGTGCCAGCTCCTCCGAATATGGAGCCTACGAGCAGTACTTC. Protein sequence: CASSSEYGAYEQYF.

CDR3 residues: CASSPTGFGADTQYF. CDR3 sequence (DNA): TGTGCCAGCAGCCCGACAGGGTTTGGGGCAGATACGCAGTATTTT. The rearrangement links TRBV5-8 to TRBJ2-3; 7 bases align to TRBD1. The CDR3 has 15 amino acids. Germline CDR1 SGHTS, CDR2 YDEGEE. Trimming removed 4 bases from V and 4 bases from J; junction bases left unmatched: 9.

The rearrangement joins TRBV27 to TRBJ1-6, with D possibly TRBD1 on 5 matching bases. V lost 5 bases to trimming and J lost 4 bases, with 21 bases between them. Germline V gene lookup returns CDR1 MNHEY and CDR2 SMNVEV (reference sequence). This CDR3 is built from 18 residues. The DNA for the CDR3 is TGTGCCAGCAGTCCTTGGGTGGGGGGAGGATATTATAATTCACCCCTCCACTTT. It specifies CASSPWVGGGYYNSPLHF.

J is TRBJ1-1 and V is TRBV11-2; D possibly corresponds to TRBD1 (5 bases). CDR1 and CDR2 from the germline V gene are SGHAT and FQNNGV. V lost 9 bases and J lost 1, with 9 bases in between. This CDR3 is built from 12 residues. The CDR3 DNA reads TGTGCCAGTTCGGGGGGGAACACTGAAGCTTTCTTT. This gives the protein CASSGGNTEAFF. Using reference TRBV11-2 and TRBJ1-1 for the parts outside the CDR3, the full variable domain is EAGVAQSPRYKIIEKRQSVAFWCNPISGHATLYWYQQILGQGPKLLIQFQNNGVVDDSQLPKDRFSAERLKGVDSTLKIQPAKLEDSAVYLCASSGGNTEAFFGQGTRLTVV.

In nucleotides, the CDR3 is TGCGCCAGCAGTGAGGAACAGGGGAGCTCCTACGAGCAGTACTTC. It specifies CASSEEQGSSYEQYF. The J gene is TRBJ2-7, the V gene TRBV10-1; 7 nucleotides line up with TRBD1. The J segment lost 0 bases and the V segment lost 2 bases, leaving 4 bases of the junction unmatched. The CDR3 is 15 residues long. Germline V lookup: CDR1 WNHNN, CDR2 SYGVQD (reference sequence).

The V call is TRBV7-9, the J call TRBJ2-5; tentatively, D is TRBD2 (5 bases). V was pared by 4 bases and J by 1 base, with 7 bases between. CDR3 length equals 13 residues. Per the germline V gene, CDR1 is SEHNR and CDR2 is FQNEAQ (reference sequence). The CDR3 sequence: CASSWAGQETQYF. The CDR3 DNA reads TGTGCCAGCAGCTGGGCGGGCCAAGAGACCCAGTACTTC.

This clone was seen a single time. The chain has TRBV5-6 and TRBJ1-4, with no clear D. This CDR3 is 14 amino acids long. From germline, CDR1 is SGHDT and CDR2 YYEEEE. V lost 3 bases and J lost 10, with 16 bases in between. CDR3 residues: CASSSIGEGVKLFF. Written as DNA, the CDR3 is TGTGCCAGCAGCTCGATAGGTGAGGGAGTAAAACTGTTTTTT.

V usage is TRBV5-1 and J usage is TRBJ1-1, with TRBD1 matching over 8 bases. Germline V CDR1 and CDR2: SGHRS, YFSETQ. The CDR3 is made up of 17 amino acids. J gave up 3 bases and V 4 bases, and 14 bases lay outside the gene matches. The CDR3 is CASSLTTGGKGDTEAFF. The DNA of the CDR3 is TGCGCCAGCAGCCTCACAACAGGGGGGAAAGGTGACACTGAAGCTTTCTTT.

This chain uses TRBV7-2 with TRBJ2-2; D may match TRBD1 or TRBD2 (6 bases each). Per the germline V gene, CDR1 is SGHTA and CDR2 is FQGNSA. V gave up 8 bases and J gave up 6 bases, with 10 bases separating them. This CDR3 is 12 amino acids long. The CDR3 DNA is TGTGCCAGCTGGGGGGCTCCCGGGGAGCTGTTTTTT. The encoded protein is CASWGAPGELFF. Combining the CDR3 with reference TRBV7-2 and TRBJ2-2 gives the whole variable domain GAGVSQSPSNKVTEKGKDVELRCDPISGHTALYWYRQSLGQGLEFLIYFQGNSAPDKSGLPSDRFSAERTGGSVSTLTIQRTQQEDSAVYLCASWGAPGELFFGEGSRLTVL.

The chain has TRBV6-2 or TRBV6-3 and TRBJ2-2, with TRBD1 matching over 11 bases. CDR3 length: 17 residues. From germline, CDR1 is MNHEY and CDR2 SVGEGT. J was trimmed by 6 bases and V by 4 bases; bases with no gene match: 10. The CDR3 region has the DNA TGTGCCAGCAGTTCTCGAATCTCGGGACAGGGGGCCGGGGAGCTGTTTTTT. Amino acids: CASSSRISGQGAGELFF.

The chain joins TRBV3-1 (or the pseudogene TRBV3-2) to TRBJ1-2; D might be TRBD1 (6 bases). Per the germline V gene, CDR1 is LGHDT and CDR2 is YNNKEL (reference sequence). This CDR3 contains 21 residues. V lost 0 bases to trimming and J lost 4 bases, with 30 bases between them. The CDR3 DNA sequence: TGTGCCAGCAGCCAAGACAGGGCAGGGGATATAAGCGTGACCTTTACCTATGGCTACACCTTC. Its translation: CASSQDRAGDISVTFTYGYTF.

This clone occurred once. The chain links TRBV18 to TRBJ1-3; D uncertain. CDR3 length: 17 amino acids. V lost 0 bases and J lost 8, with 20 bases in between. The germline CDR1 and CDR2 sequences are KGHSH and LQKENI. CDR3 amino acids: CASSPPPPFDPRDTIYF. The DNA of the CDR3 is TGTGCCAGCTCACCACCCCCGCCGTTCGACCCTAGGGACACCATATATTTT.

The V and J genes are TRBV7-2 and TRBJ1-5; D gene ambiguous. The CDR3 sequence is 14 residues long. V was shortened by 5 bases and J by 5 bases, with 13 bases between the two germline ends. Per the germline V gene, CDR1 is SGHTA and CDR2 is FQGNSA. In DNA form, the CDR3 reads TGTGCCAGCAGCCCCTATGGGCCCTATCAGCCCCAGCATTTT. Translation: CASSPYGPYQPQHF.

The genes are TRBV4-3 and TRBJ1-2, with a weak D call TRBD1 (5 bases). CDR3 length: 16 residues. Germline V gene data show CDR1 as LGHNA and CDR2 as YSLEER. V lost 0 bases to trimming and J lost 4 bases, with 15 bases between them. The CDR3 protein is CASSQDRAGRGYGYTF. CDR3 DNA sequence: TGCGCCAGCAGCCAAGACCGAGCAGGGAGGGGCTATGGCTACACCTTC.

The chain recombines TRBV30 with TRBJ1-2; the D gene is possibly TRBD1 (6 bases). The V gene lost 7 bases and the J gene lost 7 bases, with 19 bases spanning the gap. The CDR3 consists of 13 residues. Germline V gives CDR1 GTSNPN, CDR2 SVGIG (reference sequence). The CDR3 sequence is CAFGIQGHVGYTF. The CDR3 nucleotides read TGTGCCTTTGGAATACAGGGACATGTTGGCTACACCTTC.

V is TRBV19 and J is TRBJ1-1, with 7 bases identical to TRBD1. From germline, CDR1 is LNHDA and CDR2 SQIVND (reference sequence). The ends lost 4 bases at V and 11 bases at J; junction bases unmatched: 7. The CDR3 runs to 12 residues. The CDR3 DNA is TGTGCCAGTAGTAGAACGCAGGGGGAGGCTTTCTTT. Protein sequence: CASSRTQGEAFF.

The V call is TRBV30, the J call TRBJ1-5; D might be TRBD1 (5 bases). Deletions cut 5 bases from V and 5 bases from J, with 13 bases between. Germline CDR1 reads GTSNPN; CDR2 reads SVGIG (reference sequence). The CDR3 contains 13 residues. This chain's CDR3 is CAWEYGGDQPQHF. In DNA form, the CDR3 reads TGTGCCTGGGAATATGGGGGGGATCAGCCCCAGCATTTT.

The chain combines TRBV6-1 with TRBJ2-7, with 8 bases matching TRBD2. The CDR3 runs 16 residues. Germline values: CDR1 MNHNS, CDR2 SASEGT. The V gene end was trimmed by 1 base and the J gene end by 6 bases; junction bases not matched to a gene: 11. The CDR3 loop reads CASSEEGTRPYSEQYF. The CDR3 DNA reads TGTGCCAGCAGTGAAGAAGGGACTAGACCCTACTCCGAGCAGTACTTC.

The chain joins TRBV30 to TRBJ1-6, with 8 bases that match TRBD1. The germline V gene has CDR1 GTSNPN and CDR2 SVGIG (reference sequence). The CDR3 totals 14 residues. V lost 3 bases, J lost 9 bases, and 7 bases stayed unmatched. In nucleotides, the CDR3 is TGTGCCTGGAGCTTCCAGGGGGCCTCTTCACCCCTCCACTTT. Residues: CAWSFQGASSPLHF.

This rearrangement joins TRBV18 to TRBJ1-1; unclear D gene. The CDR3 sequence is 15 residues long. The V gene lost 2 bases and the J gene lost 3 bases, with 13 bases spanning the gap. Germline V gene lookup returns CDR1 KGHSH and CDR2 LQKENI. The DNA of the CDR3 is TGTGCCAGCTCACCAGCCGCTAAGCAGGACACTGAAGCTTTCTTT. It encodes CASSPAAKQDTEAFF.

The chain's CDR3 is CASRTGKEVDEQFF. CDR3 bases: TGTGCCAGCAGGACCGGGAAGGAGGTGGATGAGCAGTTCTTC. The chain employs TRBV2 and TRBJ2-1, with a weak D call TRBD2 (5 bases). Germline loops: CDR1 SNHLY, CDR2 FYNNEI. The ends were cut back, 6 bases at V and 8 bases at J, with 17 bases in the middle. CDR3 length: 14 residues.

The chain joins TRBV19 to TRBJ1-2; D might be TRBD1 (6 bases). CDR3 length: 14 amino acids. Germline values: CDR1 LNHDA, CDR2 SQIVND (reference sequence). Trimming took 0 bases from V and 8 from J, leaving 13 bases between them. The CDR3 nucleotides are TGTGCCAGTAGTATAGATGGGACAAGTCAGGGCTACACCTTC. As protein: CASSIDGTSQGYTF. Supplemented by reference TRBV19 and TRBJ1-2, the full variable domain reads DGGITQSPKYLFRKEGQNVTLSCEQNLNHDAMYWYRQDPGQGLRLIYYSQIVNDFQKGDIAEGYSVSREKKESFPLTVTSAQKNPTAFYLCASSIDGTSQGYTFGSGTRLTVV.

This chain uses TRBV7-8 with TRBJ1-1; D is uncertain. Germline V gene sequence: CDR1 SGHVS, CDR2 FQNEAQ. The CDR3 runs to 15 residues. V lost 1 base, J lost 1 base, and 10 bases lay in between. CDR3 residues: CASSLGAGRNTEAFF. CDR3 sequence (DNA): TGTGCCAGCAGCTTAGGGGCAGGAAGGAACACTGAAGCTTTCTTT.

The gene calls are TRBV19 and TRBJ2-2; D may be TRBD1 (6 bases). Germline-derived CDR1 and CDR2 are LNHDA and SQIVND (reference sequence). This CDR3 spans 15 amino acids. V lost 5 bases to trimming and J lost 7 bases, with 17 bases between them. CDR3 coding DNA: TGTGCCAGTAGTTTTAACAGGGCCCTCCACGGGGAGCTGTTTTTT. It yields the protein CASSFNRALHGELFF.

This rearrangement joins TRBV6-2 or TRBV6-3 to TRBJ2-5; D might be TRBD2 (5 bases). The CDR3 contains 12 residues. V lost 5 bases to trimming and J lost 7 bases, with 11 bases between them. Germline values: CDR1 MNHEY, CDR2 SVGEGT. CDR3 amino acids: CASSHERSTQYF. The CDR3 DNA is TGTGCCAGCAGTCACGAGCGGTCGACCCAGTACTTC.

The CDR3 sequence: CASTPGNANTGELFF. The DNA for the CDR3 is TGCGCCAGCACCCCAGGGAACGCGAACACCGGGGAGCTGTTTTTT. The chain recombines TRBV5-1 with TRBJ2-2; D may be TRBD1 (5 bases). Germline-derived CDR1 and CDR2 are SGHRS and YFSETQ. Trimming took 6 bases from V and 0 from J, leaving 12 bases between them. The CDR3 has 15 residues.

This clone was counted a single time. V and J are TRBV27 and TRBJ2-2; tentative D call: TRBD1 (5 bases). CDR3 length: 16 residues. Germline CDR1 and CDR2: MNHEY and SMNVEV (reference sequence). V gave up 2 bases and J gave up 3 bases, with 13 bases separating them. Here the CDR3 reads CASSLQGRGYTGELFF. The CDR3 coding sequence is TGTGCCAGCAGTTTACAGGGTCGCGGATACACCGGGGAGCTGTTTTTT.

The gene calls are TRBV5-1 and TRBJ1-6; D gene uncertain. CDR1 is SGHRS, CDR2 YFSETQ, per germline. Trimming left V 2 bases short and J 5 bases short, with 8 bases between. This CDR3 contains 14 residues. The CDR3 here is CASSFVMDNSPLHF. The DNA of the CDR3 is TGCGCCAGCAGCTTTGTAATGGATAATTCACCCCTCCACTTT.